This T cell receptor beta chain was sequenced in a study of blood T cell repertoires in COVID-19. Overall study: In each case, the material was cDNA or gDNA derived from T cells, B-cell-depleted T cells, or PBMCs.

Trimming cost V 1 base and J 3 bases; bases outside gene matches: 15. The germline V gene has CDR1 LNHNV and CDR2 YYDKDF (reference sequence). This CDR3 comprises 19 residues. Profiling relied on immunoSEQ multiplex PCR, and the TCRdb table lists in-frame clones only, not all of them. There are tens of thousands of clones in the sample; roughly four fifths occur only once, and 0.95% to 1.5% lies in the top ten. This receptor was identified in a woman of 80 years or more with acute or convalescent COVID-19. The genes are TRBV15 and TRBJ2-1, with 7 bases matching TRBD2. Sequenced sample: peripheral blood. The CDR3 bases are TGTGCCACCAGCAGAGCTTACCCGGGCGGGGCTAGCGGCTACAATGAGCAGTTCTTC. Translation gives CATSRAYPGGASGYNEQFF.